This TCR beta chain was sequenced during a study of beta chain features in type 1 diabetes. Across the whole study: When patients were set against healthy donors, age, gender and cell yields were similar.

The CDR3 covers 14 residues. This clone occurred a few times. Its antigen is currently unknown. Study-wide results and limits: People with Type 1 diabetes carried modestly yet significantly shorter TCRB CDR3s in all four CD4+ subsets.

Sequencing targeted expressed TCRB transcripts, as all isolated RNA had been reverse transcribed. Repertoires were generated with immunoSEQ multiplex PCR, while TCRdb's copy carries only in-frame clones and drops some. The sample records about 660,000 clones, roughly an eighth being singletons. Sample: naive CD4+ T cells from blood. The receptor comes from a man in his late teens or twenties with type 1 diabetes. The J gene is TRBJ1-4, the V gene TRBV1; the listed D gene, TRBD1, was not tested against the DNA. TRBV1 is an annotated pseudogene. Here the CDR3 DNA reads TGCACCAGCAGCCGGGACAGGGGGCGAGAAAAACTGTTTTTT. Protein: CTSSRDRGREKLFF.